The T cell receptor (beta chain) under discussion was sequenced for a study of OX40 agonist ivuxolimab in advanced cancers. Some clones are missing from TCRdb's copy, which holds only in-frame ones; the method was immunoSEQ multiplex PCR. Here the sample spans 10,000 to 15,000 clones, 60% to 80% being singletons. This CDR3 has 13 amino acids. The V gene lost 2 bases and the J gene lost 4 bases, with 6 bases spanning the gap. Germline V gene data show CDR1 as MNHNS and CDR2 as SASEGT. In this sample, this clone turned up once. The chain recombines TRBV6-1 with TRBJ2-1; D is undetermined. Sample: CD4+ or CD8+ T cells sorted from blood, taken in a trial of the OX40 agonist ivuxolimab. This receptor was obtained from an adult with an advanced solid tumor such as melanoma, head and neck, liver or kidney cancer. Here the CDR3 reads CASSELGYNEQFF. The CDR3 DNA reads as TGTGCCAGCAGTGAATTGGGGTACAATGAGCAGTTCTTC.